Presented here are 31 T cell receptor beta chains from one specimen sequenced in a study of blood T cell repertoires in COVID-19. The table came from immunoSEQ multiplex PCR; TCRdb's copy has only in-frame clones and leaves some out. The sample includes 150,000 or so clones, 75% to 90% of them seen just once. Sequenced material: PBMCs or T cells enriched from blood (not recorded which). The receptor set was obtained from a woman in her 40s who had been exposed to COVID-19.

V usage is TRBV5-1 and J usage is TRBJ1-1; tentative D call: TRBD1 (5 bases). Trimming shortened V by 5 bases and J by 1 base, and 18 bases separated the two germline ends. Germline V gene lookup returns CDR1 SGHRS and CDR2 YFSETQ. This CDR3 contains 16 residues. CDR3 bases: TGCGCCAGCAGGAAACTTGACAGACCCTGGAACACTGAAGCTTTCTTT. Residues: CASRKLDRPWNTEAFF. The full variable domain, rest sourced from reference TRBV5-1 and TRBJ1-1, is KAGVTQTPRYLIKTRGQQVTLSCSPISGHRSVSWYQQTPGQGLQFLFEYFSETQRNKGNFPGRFSGRQFSNSRSEMNVSTLELGDSALYLCASRKLDRPWNTEAFFGQGTRLTVV.

This clone was observed a single time. The rearrangement joins TRBV7-8 to TRBJ2-7; 9 bases are shared with TRBD2. CDR1 is SGHVS and CDR2 is FQNEAQ in the germline V gene. There are 17 residues in the CDR3. Losses at the gene ends were 5 bases for V and 1 base for J; bases not matched to a gene: 12. The CDR3 nucleotides read TGTGCCAGCAGCCTCCCCGCCGGCCTAGCGGGATCCTACGAGCAGTACTTC. Protein: CASSLPAGLAGSYEQYF. Filled out from reference TRBV7-8 and TRBJ2-7, the complete variable domain reads GAGVSQSPRYKVAKRGQDVALRCDPISGHVSLFWYQQALGQGPEFLTYFQNEAQLDKSGLPSDRFFAERPEGSVSTLKIQRTQQEDSAVYLCASSLPAGLAGSYEQYFGPGTRLTVT.

The chain combines TRBV5-1 with TRBJ1-5; 9 bases align to TRBD1. Trimming removed 0 bases from V and 7 bases from J; junction bases left unmatched: 8. The length of the CDR3 is 16 residues. Germline assignment: CDR1 SGHRS and CDR2 YFSETQ. CDR3 in amino acids: CASSLGPGQGIQPQHF. CDR3 DNA: TGCGCCAGCAGCTTGGGTCCGGGACAGGGCATCCAGCCCCAGCATTTT.

This clone was counted a few times. This chain links TRBV5-1 with TRBJ2-7, with a possible D match to TRBD2 (6 bases). V was pared by 0 bases and J by 3 bases, with 22 bases between. The length of the CDR3 is 18 residues. Germline CDR1 SGHRS, CDR2 YFSETQ. CDR3 loop: CASSLAKGGLSGIYEQYF. CDR3 sequence (DNA): TGCGCCAGCAGCTTGGCTAAAGGTGGTCTTAGCGGTATCTACGAGCAGTACTTC.

This chain connects TRBV29-1 to TRBJ2-2; 9 bases fit TRBD2. The V and J ends lost 7 bases and 1 base, in that order; junction bases with no gene match: 13. This CDR3 is built from 17 residues. CDR1 and CDR2 from the germline V gene are SQVTM and ANQGSEA. CDR3 DNA: TGCAGCGGGCGAGCGGGGGGCTCCCTATTGAACACCGGGGAGCTGTTTTTT. Its protein is CSGRAGGSLLNTGELFF.

The V call is TRBV6-6, the J call TRBJ2-3; 10 bases agree with TRBD1. The CDR3 runs to 13 residues. Trimming cost V 6 bases and J 3 bases; bases outside gene matches: 0. CDR1 and CDR2 (germline): MNHNY, SVGAGI (reference sequence). CDR3 region: CASRGQGTDTQYF. CDR3 nucleotides: TGTGCCAGCAGGGGACAGGGGACAGATACGCAGTATTTT.

This clone was detected only a few times. The rearrangement uses TRBV4-2 and TRBJ2-3; 8 positions agree with TRBD2. Trimming cost V 5 bases and J 2 bases; bases outside gene matches: 3. The CDR3 sequence is 14 residues long. Per the germline V gene, CDR1 is LGHNA and CDR2 is YNFKEQ. The CDR3, as DNA: TGTGCCAGCAGCGGACTAGCAGCCACAGATACGCAGTATTTT. This codes for CASSGLAATDTQYF.

The rearrangement links TRBV7-6 to TRBJ2-3; maybe TRBD2 (5 bases). The CDR3 spans 16 residues. The germline V gene has CDR1 SGHVS and CDR2 FNYEAQ. V shed 5 bases and J shed 4 bases, with 19 bases lying between them. The CDR3, as DNA: TGTGCCAGCAGCCGAAAGTCGGGGTCCGCCCCAGATACGCAGTATTTT. Translated: CASSRKSGSAPDTQYF.

The CDR3 sequence: CASSLAGKGATSPLHF. The CDR3 nucleotides are TGTGCCAGCAGCTTAGCGGGGAAAGGGGCTACTTCACCCCTCCACTTT. This chain joins TRBV7-9 and TRBJ1-6; the D gene is possibly TRBD1 (5 bases). Germline V lookup: CDR1 SEHNR, CDR2 FQNEAQ (reference sequence). This CDR3 region has 16 residues. V was pared by 0 bases and J by 9 bases, with 15 bases between.

V usage is TRBV5-1 and J usage is TRBJ2-2; D remains unclear. This CDR3 has 15 residues. The V gene's germline CDR1 is SGHRS and CDR2 YFSETQ. V was clipped by 1 base and J by 3 bases, with 10 bases between them. The CDR3 sequence is CASSLSRGDTGELFF. Written as DNA, the CDR3 is TGCGCCAGCAGCTTGTCCCGAGGCGACACCGGGGAGCTGTTTTTT.

The chain uses TRBV2 and TRBJ1-5; the match to TRBD1 covers 10 bases. Germline V gene data show CDR1 as SNHLY and CDR2 as FYNNEI. V lost 4 bases to trimming and J lost 3 bases; unmatched junction nucleotides: 3. CDR3 length equals 15 residues. The CDR3 DNA is TGTGCCAGCAGTGGGGGGACAGGGGTCAATCAGCCCCAGCATTTT. This sequence encodes CASSGGTGVNQPQHF.

This chain connects TRBV6-5 to TRBJ1-1; possible D gene TRBD1, 5 bases. The CDR3 spans 14 residues. V was cut by 6 bases and J by 5 bases, with 16 bases left in between. Germline-derived CDR1 and CDR2 are MNHEY and SVGAGI. The CDR3 coding sequence is TGTGCCAGCAGACCTGGGACTTCATGGACTGAAGCTTTCTTT. Translated, it gives CASRPGTSWTEAFF.

This clone was seen ten or more times. This chain joins TRBV4-3 and TRBJ2-3, with 8 nucleotides matching TRBD2. Germline loops: CDR1 LGHNA, CDR2 YSLEER. Losses at the gene ends were 0 bases for V and 0 bases for J; bases not matched to a gene: 8. This CDR3 is 18 amino acids long. CDR3 DNA sequence: TGCGCCAGCAGCCAAGATCGGACGGGAGGGCCTAGCACAGATACGCAGTATTTT. Its protein is CASSQDRTGGPSTDTQYF.

The sample holds one count of this clone. This chain joins TRBV7-9 and TRBJ2-7; D is unclear. Per the germline V gene, CDR1 is SEHNR and CDR2 is FQNEAQ (reference sequence). CDR3 size: 14 residues. V was shortened by 7 bases and J by 4 bases, with 17 bases between the two germline ends. The DNA of the CDR3 is TGTGCCAGCACCAACCCCAGGAAAATGTACGAGCAGTACTTC. This gives the protein CASTNPRKMYEQYF.

V usage is TRBV11-2 and J usage is TRBJ1-1; TRBD1 aligns across 8 bases. This CDR3 has 14 amino acids. The germline V gene encodes CDR1 SGHAT and CDR2 FQNNGV. With 1 base clipped from V and 7 bases from J, the junction kept 5 bases outside the gene matches. In DNA, the CDR3 is TGTGCCAGCAGCTTAGCGGGTGACAGGGGTGAAGCTTTCTTT. Its protein product is CASSLAGDRGEAFF.

V is TRBV27 and J is TRBJ1-2, with TRBD1 matching over 10 bases. This CDR3 spans 16 amino acids. J gave up 6 bases and V 6 bases, and 13 bases lay outside the gene matches. Germline V gene data show CDR1 as MNHEY and CDR2 as SMNVEV (reference sequence). In DNA, the CDR3 is TGTGCCAGCAGAAACACGGGACAGGGGTTTCGTAATGGCTACACCTTC. Translated, it gives CASRNTGQGFRNGYTF.

The rearrangement uses TRBV7-6 and TRBJ1-1; 9 bases are shared with TRBD1. The V segment lost 4 bases and the J segment 6 bases; nucleotides outside the gene matches: 6. The germline gives CDR1 SGHVS, CDR2 FNYEAQ. The CDR3 runs to 14 residues. CDR3 DNA: TGTGCCAGCAGCTGGGACAGGGAAGGCGCTGAAGCTTTCTTT. Residues: CASSWDREGAEAFF.

The J gene is TRBJ2-7, the V gene TRBV27; TRBD2 agrees at 14 bases. The V segment lost 1 base and the J segment 2 bases; nucleotides outside the gene matches: 4. The CDR3 length is 17 residues. In germline, CDR1 is MNHEY, CDR2 SMNVEV (reference sequence). Here the CDR3 DNA reads TGTGCCAGCAGTTTATGGGGACTAGCGGGGGTGACCTACGAGCAGTACTTC. Translated: CASSLWGLAGVTYEQYF.

This clone appeared a few times. The chain couples TRBV28 to TRBJ1-2; D may be TRBD1 (5 bases). V shed 3 bases and J shed 4 bases, with 9 bases lying between them. CDR1 and CDR2 from the germline V gene are MDHEN and SYDVKM. This CDR3 contains 13 residues. CDR3 sequence (DNA): TGTGCCAGCAGTTTGCCAGGGCGCTATGGCTACACCTTC. Translation: CASSLPGRYGYTF.

This chain joins TRBV5-1 and TRBJ2-4, with 7 positions matching TRBD2. V lost 3 bases, J lost 0 bases, and 12 bases stayed unmatched. The germline V gene encodes CDR1 SGHRS and CDR2 YFSETQ. The CDR3 length is 18 residues. In nucleotides, the CDR3 is TGCGCCAGCAGCTCGTCTCGGGGAGCGGGACTAGCCAAAAACATTCAGTACTTC. It codes for CASSSSRGAGLAKNIQYF.

The rearrangement joins TRBV6-2 or TRBV6-3 to TRBJ2-1, with 9 positions matching TRBD1. J was trimmed by 8 bases and V by 2 bases; bases with no gene match: 7. Per the germline V gene, CDR1 is MNHEY and CDR2 is SVGEGT. The CDR3 has 15 residues. The CDR3 region is CASSYRGTGFDEQFF. CDR3 DNA: TGTGCCAGCAGTTACCGTGGGACAGGGTTCGATGAGCAGTTCTTC.

The chain recombines TRBV5-1 with TRBJ2-3; TRBD2 matches 13 bases. V lost 4 bases and J lost 4; bases outside the gene matches: 6. Looked up from germline, CDR1 is SGHRS and CDR2 is YFSETQ. The CDR3 is 16 residues long. The CDR3 sequence: CASSLGTSGIPDTQYF. CDR3 nucleotides: TGCGCCAGCAGCCTCGGGACTAGCGGGATCCCAGATACGCAGTATTTT.

This clone was found a few times. This chain joins TRBV14 and TRBJ1-2; 8 positions agree with TRBD1. V shed 3 bases, J shed 4 bases, and the junction held 1 base outside the gene matches. Per germline, CDR1 SGHDN and CDR2 FVKESK. CDR3 length: 13 amino acids. CDR3: CASSHTGGYGYTF. CDR3 sequence (DNA): TGTGCCAGCAGCCATACAGGGGGCTATGGCTACACCTTC. Full variable domain (missing parts from reference TRBV14 and TRBJ1-2): EAGVTQFPSHSVIEKGQTVTLRCDPISGHDNLYWYRRVMGKEIKFLLHFVKESKQDESGMPNNRFLAERTGGTYSTLKVQPAELEDSGVYFCASSHTGGYGYTFGSGTRLTVV.

The chain employs TRBV14 and TRBJ1-6; 10 bases line up with TRBD1. The CDR3 extends over 14 amino acids. Germline V CDR1 and CDR2: SGHDN, FVKESK. V lost 3 bases and J lost 9; bases outside the gene matches: 2. The CDR3 region has the DNA TGTGCCAGCAGCCACGGGACAGGGGCTTCACCCCTCCACTTT. It encodes CASSHGTGASPLHF.

This chain joins TRBV7-2 and TRBJ1-5; D unresolved. Germline CDR1 SGHTA, CDR2 FQGNSA. Between the trimmed V and J ends, which lost 4 bases and 9 bases, there was a span of 10 bases. This CDR3 contains 12 residues. The CDR3 here is CASSSLRGPQHF. The CDR3 bases are TGTGCCAGCAGCTCCCTTCGGGGGCCCCAGCATTTT.

DNA of the CDR3: TGTGCCAGCAGTTCACAGGGGAATGAGCAGTTCTTC. Translating it yields CASSSQGNEQFF. The chain recombines TRBV5-8 with TRBJ2-1; TRBD1 matches at 7 bases. The ends lost 5 bases at V and 7 bases at J; junction bases unmatched: 3. Germline CDR1 reads SGHTS; CDR2 reads YDEGEE. The CDR3 runs to 12 residues.

DNA for the CDR3: TGTGCCAGCAGTCCAGGGGTAAATCAGCCCCAGCATTTT. It yields the protein CASSPGVNQPQHF. The V and J genes are TRBV12-3 or TRBV12-4 and TRBJ1-5; maybe TRBD1 (6 bases). CDR3 length equals 13 residues. Trimming took off 5 bases at V and 4 bases at J, with 9 bases between the two ends.

V gene TRBV27 combines with J gene TRBJ1-1; 9 positions match TRBD1. The CDR3 length is 13 residues. Unmatched junction bases numbered 4, after V lost 4 bases and J lost 7 bases. The germline CDR1 and CDR2 sequences are MNHEY and SMNVEV (reference sequence). CDR3 nucleotide sequence: TGTGCCAGCAGTTCGGGACAGGGCAATGAAGCTTTCTTT. As protein: CASSSGQGNEAFF.

V is TRBV19 and J is TRBJ1-2; no clear D. The germline V gene has CDR1 LNHDA and CDR2 SQIVND (reference sequence). The germline V and J ends were trimmed by 1 base and 0 bases, with 9 bases remaining between them. This CDR3 has 15 residues. The CDR3 region has the DNA TGTGCCAGTAGTATAGGGGTAGGAGCTAACTATGGCTACACCTTC. It is translated as CASSIGVGANYGYTF.

This chain joins TRBV20-1 and TRBJ1-2, with TRBD1 as a possible D gene (5 bases). Germline V gene sequence: CDR1 DFQATT, CDR2 SNEGSKA (reference sequence). The CDR3 is 15 residues long. V was shortened by 3 bases and J by 0 bases, with 14 bases between the two germline ends. Here the CDR3 reads CSASGSKGTNYGYTF. DNA of the CDR3: TGCAGTGCTAGTGGGAGCAAGGGGACTAACTATGGCTACACCTTC.

This clone showed up just a few times. The sample has other DNA sequences that encode this CDR3 too. The rearrangement joins TRBV28 to TRBJ2-7; 8 bases map to TRBD1. Germline CDR1 is MDHEN and CDR2 is SYDVKM. V lost 3 bases, J lost 6 bases, and 10 bases stayed unmatched. The CDR3 totals 15 residues. The CDR3 DNA is TGTGCCAGCAGTTTCGTGGCAGGGGGCTTGGGCGAGCAGTACTTC. This encodes CASSFVAGGLGEQYF.